A single TCR beta chain is shown here with its context. The data belong to a study of shared clonotypes between healthy human individuals. Germline V CDR1 and CDR2: SGHTA, FQGNSA. The CDR3 has 15 amino acids. V was pared by 6 bases and J by 3 bases, with 9 bases of the junction left unmatched. Several immunoSEQ plates held equal portions of the genomic DNA taken from each subset. Replicate PCRs run on sorted subsets employed 200 ng DNA, approximately 30,000 T cell genomes. Produced via immunoSEQ multiplex PCR; TCRdb's table is partial and in-frame only. The sample lists approximately 500,000 clones, 90% to 97% occurring once. The study drew its donors from healthy HIV-negative adults without recent acute infections or vaccinations.

The TCR originated in a woman in her twenties or thirties in good health. The genes are TRBV7-2 and TRBJ2-7; 9 bases agree with TRBD1. The sample taken for sequencing was naive CD4+ T cells sorted from blood. This sample's subset: CD45RA+ positively selected. The CDR3 DNA follows: TGTGCCAGCAGTAACGCGGGACAGGGCTACTACGAGCAGTACTTC. Translating gives CASSNAGQGYYEQYF. The full variable domain, in which reference TRBV7-2 and TRBJ2-7 provide the parts outside the CDR3, is GAGVSQSPSNKVTEKGKDVELRCDPISGHTALYWYRQSLGQGLEFLIYFQGNSAPDKSGLPSDRFSAERTGGSVSTLTIQRTQQEDSAVYLCASSNAGQGYYEQYFGPGTRLTVT.